This entry describes one TCR beta chain. Its antigen is currently unknown. The sample contains more than one DNA sequence encoding this CDR3. This sample was taken from a study of T cell responses to AZD1222 COVID-19 vaccine. Study-level results: Only five or six individuals given AZD1222 were seropositive at baseline. Clonal diversity was possibly underestimated; the donors were predominantly white British and more often female.

V was pared by 5 bases and J by 5 bases, with 9 bases between. The CDR3 sequence is 12 residues long. In germline, CDR1 is SEHNR, CDR2 FQNEAQ (reference sequence). Assay: immunoSEQ multiplex PCR; the TCRdb copy retains only in-frame clones and omits some. The sample holds approximately 74,000 clones, about nine tenths seen once. The source is an adult in good health. The rearrangement joins TRBV7-9 to TRBJ1-2; D is unclear. Source: peripheral blood, taken on day 0 of AZD1222 vaccination. The CDR3 loop is CASSPTGYGYTF. CDR3 nucleotides: TGTGCCAGCAGCCCGACCGGGTATGGCTACACCTTC.